The T cell receptor (beta chain) described here comes from a study of T cell responses to AZD1222 COVID-19 vaccine. TCRdb's table, derived via immunoSEQ multiplex PCR, lists solely in-frame clones and lacks some. The repertoire holds 110,000 to 150,000 clones, with about nine tenths as singletons. Study-level results: In all cases, repertoires were sampled only after the peak T cell response. CD4 TCRs covered the whole spike, strongest at regions 160-218 and 743-854. Donors, mostly white British, included more females; clonal diversity was possibly underestimated.

Doses given second, at about 4 or about 12 weeks, were pooled. This clone was seen just once. The antigen remains undetermined. With V trimmed by 0 bases and J by 4 bases, 4 bases remained unmatched. Germline CDR1 reads SGDLS; CDR2 reads YYNGEE. The CDR3 length is 15 residues. Sequencing used peripheral blood, obtained 28 days after the second AZD1222 dose. The source is an adult who received the AZD1222 COVID-19 vaccine. This chain joins TRBV9 and TRBJ1-1; 9 bases match TRBD1. Written as DNA, the CDR3 is TGTGCCAGCAGCGTAGGACTGGACAGGGGCACTGAAGCTTTCTTT. It codes for CASSVGLDRGTEAFF.